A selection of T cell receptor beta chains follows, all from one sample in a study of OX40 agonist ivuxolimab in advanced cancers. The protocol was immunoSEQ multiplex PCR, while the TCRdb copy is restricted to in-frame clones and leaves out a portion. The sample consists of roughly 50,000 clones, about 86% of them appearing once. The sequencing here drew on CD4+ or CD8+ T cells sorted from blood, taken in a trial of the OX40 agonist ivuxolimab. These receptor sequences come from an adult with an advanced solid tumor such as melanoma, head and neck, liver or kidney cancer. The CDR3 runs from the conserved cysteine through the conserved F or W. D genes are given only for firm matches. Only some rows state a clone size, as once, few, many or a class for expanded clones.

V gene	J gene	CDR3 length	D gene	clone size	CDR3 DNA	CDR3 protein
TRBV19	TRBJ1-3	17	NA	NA	TGTGCCAGTAGCCCCGGAGGTTCCTGGTGGACTGGAAACACCATATATTTT	CASSPGGSWWTGNTIYF
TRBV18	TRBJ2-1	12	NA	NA	TGTGCCAGCTCACCACTAGCGAATGAGCAGTTCTTC	CASSPLANEQFF
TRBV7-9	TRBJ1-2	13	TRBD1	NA	TGTGCCAGCAGCTTACGGGACAGGGATGGCTACACCTTC	CASSLRDRDGYTF
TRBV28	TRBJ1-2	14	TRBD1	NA	TGTGCCAGCAGTGGGACAGGGGGCCGCTATGGCTACACCTTC	CASSGTGGRYGYTF
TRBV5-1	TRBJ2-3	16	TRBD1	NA	TGCGCCAGCAGCTTGGGAGACAGGGGTTATACAGATACGCAGTATTTT	CASSLGDRGYTDTQYF
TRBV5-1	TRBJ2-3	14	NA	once	TGCGCCAGCAGCTTGGACAGCTTCACAGATACGCAGTATTTT	CASSLDSFTDTQYF
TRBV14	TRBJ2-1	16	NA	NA	TGTGCCAGCAGCCAAGATTGGGGAGTTGGGACGAATGAGCAGTTCTTC	CASSQDWGVGTNEQFF
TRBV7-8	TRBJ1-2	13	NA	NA	TGTGCCAGCAGCTTTCGTCAGGTTTATGGCTACACCTTC	CASSFRQVYGYTF
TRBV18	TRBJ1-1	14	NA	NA	TGTGCCAGCTCACGGGACACTTTGAACACTGAAGCTTTCTTT	CASSRDTLNTEAFF
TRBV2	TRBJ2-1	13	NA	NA	TGTGCCAGCAGTGTCGACAGATACAATGAGCAGTTCTTC	CASSVDRYNEQFF
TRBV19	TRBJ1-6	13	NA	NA	TGTGCCAGTAGTATAACGGTGGGCTCACCCCTCCACTTT	CASSITVGSPLHF
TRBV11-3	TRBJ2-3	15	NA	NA	TGTGCCAGCAGCCGAGAGGGGACGGCCACAGATACGCAGTATTTT	CASSREGTATDTQYF
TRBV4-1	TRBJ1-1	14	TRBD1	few	TGCGCCAGCAGCCGGGGACAGTCGAACACTGAAGCTTTCTTT	CASSRGQSNTEAFF
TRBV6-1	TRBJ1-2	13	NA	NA	TGTGCCAGCAGTGAAGGACGAGGGACTGGTTACACCTTC	CASSEGRGTGYTF
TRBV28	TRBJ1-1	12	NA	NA	TGTGCCAGCAGTTCCCCCGGGAGGGGAAAGGTCTTT	CASSSPGRGKVF
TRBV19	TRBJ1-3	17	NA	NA	TGTGCCAGTAGTATTCCCCTCGGGGCGGACTCTGGAAACACCATATATTTT	CASSIPLGADSGNTIYF
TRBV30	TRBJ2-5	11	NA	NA	TGTGCCTGGAGTTTTCAAGAGACCCAGTACTTC	CAWSFQETQYF
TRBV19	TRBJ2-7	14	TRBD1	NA	TGTGCCAGTTCAACTCAGGGGGCCTCCTACGAGCAGTACTTC	CASSTQGASYEQYF
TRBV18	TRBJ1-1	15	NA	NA	TGTGCCAGCTCCCTAGGCGCAGGATGGAACACTGAAGCTTTCTTT	CASSLGAGWNTEAFF
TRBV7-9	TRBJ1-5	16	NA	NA	TGTGCCAGCAGCTTAGAGGTCGGCGTAAAGGGGGGGCCCCAGCATTTT	CASSLEVGVKGGPQHF
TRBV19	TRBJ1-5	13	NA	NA	TGTGCCAGTAGTATAATGGGCGGTCAGCCCCAGCATTTT	CASSIMGGQPQHF
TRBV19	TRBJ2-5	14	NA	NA	TGTGCCAGTAGTCGGGGACTCAACCAAGAGACCCAGTACTTC	CASSRGLNQETQYF
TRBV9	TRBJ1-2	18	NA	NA	TGTGCCAGCAGCTCCCGCCAAGGGGCAGGGAGTTTCTACTATGGCTACACCTTC	CASSSRQGAGSFYYGYTF
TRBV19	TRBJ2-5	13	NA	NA	TGTGCCAGTAGTCCACAGGGACGAGAGACCCAGTACTTC	CASSPQGRETQYF
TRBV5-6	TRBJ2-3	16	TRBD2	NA	TGTGCCAGCAGCACCCTCGGGGGGGCCAGGATAGATACGCAGTATTTT	CASSTLGGARIDTQYF
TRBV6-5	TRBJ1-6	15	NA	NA	TGTGCCAGCAGTTACTCTCGGGCAGATAATTCACCCCTCCACTTT	CASSYSRADNSPLHF
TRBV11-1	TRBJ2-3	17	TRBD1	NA	TGTGCCAGCAGCCACTCTGCTCGGACAGGGAGCACAGATACGCAGTATTTT	CASSHSARTGSTDTQYF
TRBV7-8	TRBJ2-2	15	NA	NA	TGTGCCAGCAGCTTATGGCAACCGAACACCGGGGAGCTGTTTTTT	CASSLWQPNTGELFF
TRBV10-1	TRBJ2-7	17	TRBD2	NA	TGCGCCAGCAGTGAGAGGCTAGCGGGGGGGCAATCCTACGAGCAGTACTTC	CASSERLAGGQSYEQYF
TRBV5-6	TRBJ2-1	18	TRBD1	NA	TGTGCCAGCAGCTTGGCAAGGGACAGGGGTCGATCCTACAATGAGCAGTTCTTC	CASSLARDRGRSYNEQFF
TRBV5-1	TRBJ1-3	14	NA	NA	TGCGCCAGCAGCTTCTCAGGGTCTGGAAACACCATATATTTT	CASSFSGSGNTIYF
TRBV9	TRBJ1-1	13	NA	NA	TGTGCCAGCAGCGTAGGGGGGCGGGCTGAAGCTTTCTTT	CASSVGGRAEAFF
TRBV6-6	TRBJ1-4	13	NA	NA	TGTGCCAGCGCCCGAGGGACAACAGGAAAACTGTTTTTT	CASARGTTGKLFF
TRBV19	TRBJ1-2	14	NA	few	TGTGCCAGTCGACAAACGTGGGGGGGCTATGGCTACACCTTC	CASRQTWGGYGYTF
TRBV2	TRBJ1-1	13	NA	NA	TGTGCCAGCAGTTTACAGGGGAACACTGAAGCTTTCTTT	CASSLQGNTEAFF
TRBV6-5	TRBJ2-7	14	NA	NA	TGTGCCAGCAGTTACGTGCAGGGCCAGTACGAGCAGTACTTC	CASSYVQGQYEQYF
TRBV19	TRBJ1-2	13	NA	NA	TGTGCCAGTAGTACTCAGGTTAACTATGGCTACACCTTC	CASSTQVNYGYTF
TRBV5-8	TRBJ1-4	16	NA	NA	TGTGCCAGCAGCCCCGGACAGAAAAGACGGGGTGAAAAACTGTTTTTT	CASSPGQKRRGEKLFF
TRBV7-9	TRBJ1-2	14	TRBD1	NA	TGTGCCAGCAGTATCGACAGGGGGCTGGGGGGCTACACCTTC	CASSIDRGLGGYTF
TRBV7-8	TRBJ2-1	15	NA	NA	TGTGCCAGCAGCTTAACCGCCGCAGTGGGGAATGAGCAGTTCTTC	CASSLTAAVGNEQFF
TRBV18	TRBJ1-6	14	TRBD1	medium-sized	TGTGCCAGCTCACCCGACAGGGGGAGTTCACCCCTCCACTTT	CASSPDRGSSPLHF
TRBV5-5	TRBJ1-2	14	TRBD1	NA	TGTGCCAGCAGCGCTAGGACAGGGGTTGTTGGCTACACCTTC	CASSARTGVVGYTF
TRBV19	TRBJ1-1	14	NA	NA	TGTGCCAGTACCCCGCGACAGGCCTACACTGAAGCTTTCTTT	CASTPRQAYTEAFF
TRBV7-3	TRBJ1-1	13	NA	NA	TGTGCCAGCAGCCCAGGACAGAACACTGAAGCTTTCTTT	CASSPGQNTEAFF
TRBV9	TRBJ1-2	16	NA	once	TGTGCCAGCAGTCCATCCCCGTTCGGCTCTAACTATGGCTACACCTTC	CASSPSPFGSNYGYTF